These 20 T cell receptor beta chains originate from one sample sequenced in a study of T cells in Graves' hyperthyroidism and ophthalmopathy. The investigators amplified TCR beta CDR3 regions from RNA transcripts. HTBI primers were employed in a first-round RT-PCR of the TCR CDR3. TCRdb re-called the multiplex PCR reads with MiXCR, one entry per CDR3 protein. Among approximately 200,000 distinct CDR3 sequences listed, roughly 18% were seen once. Input material: blood. These receptor sequences come from a man aged 40-49 years with Graves' hyperthyroidism.

This clonotype was recorded many times. This chain uses TRBV11-2 with TRBJ2-2; TRBD1 matches 10 bases. Trimming cost V 4 bases and J 0 bases; bases outside gene matches: 11. The germline CDR1 and CDR2 sequences are SGHAT and FQNNGV. CDR3 length: 19 amino acids. CDR3 DNA sequence: TGTGCCAGCAGCTCATACCTGGGACAGGGGACTTCGAACACCGGGGAGCTGTTTTTT. Translated: CASSSYLGQGTSNTGELFF.

This clonotype was seen a few times. The chain uses TRBV20-1 and TRBJ1-6; D is undetermined. The germline gives CDR1 DFQATT, CDR2 SNEGSKA (reference sequence). The CDR3 sequence is 13 residues long. V was shortened by 6 bases and J by 5 bases, with 11 bases between the two germline ends. The CDR3 spells CSATSDDNSPLHF. CDR3 coding DNA: TGCAGTGCCACCTCTGACGATAATTCACCCCTCCACTTT.

There are many counts of this clonotype. The CDR3 bases are TGCAGTGCTAGCCCCGACGAGGGGGTGGGGGAGACCCAGTACTTC. Translated: CSASPDEGVGETQYF. V usage is TRBV20-1 and J usage is TRBJ2-5, with D maybe TRBD1 (6 bases). The CDR3 spans 15 residues. The ends were cut back, 3 bases at V and 5 bases at J, with 19 bases in the middle. Germline assignment: CDR1 DFQATT and CDR2 SNEGSKA (reference sequence).

This clonotype was observed many times. The chain uses TRBV7-2 and TRBJ1-1, with 7 bases aligning to TRBD1. After removal of 5 bases from V and 0 bases from J, the junction contained 3 bases not matched to a gene. CDR1 and CDR2 (germline): SGHTA, FQGNSA. This CDR3 has 14 amino acids. The CDR3 sequence is CASSRRGMNTEAFF. As DNA, the CDR3 is TGTGCCAGCAGCCGCAGGGGGATGAACACTGAAGCTTTCTTT.

The rearrangement joins TRBV6-2 or TRBV6-3 to TRBJ2-1; TRBD2 matches 7 bases. V gave up 4 bases and J gave up 2 bases; unmatched junction bases: 5. CDR3 length: 15 amino acids. The germline V gene has CDR1 MNHEY and CDR2 SVGEGT. CDR3 protein: CASSLGGDTYNEQFF. CDR3 bases: TGTGCCAGCAGTTTGGGGGGGGATACCTACAATGAGCAGTTCTTC.

There are a few counts of this clonotype. The chain is built from TRBV7-2 and TRBJ2-7; 9 bases align to TRBD2. Germline values: CDR1 SGHTA, CDR2 FQGNSA. CDR3 length: 15 residues. V dropped 5 bases and J dropped 3; count of bases not matched to a gene: 8. CDR3 loop: CASSARLAENYEQYF. As DNA, the CDR3 is TGTGCCAGCAGCGCCCGACTAGCGGAAAACTACGAGCAGTACTTC.

This clonotype was seen a few times. The chain joins TRBV18 to TRBJ1-5; D unclear. The CDR3 length is 14 residues. V lost 5 bases and J 1 base, leaving 9 bases between the germline ends. Germline values: CDR1 KGHSH, CDR2 LQKENI. Here the CDR3 DNA reads TGTGCCAGCTCAATCAGATGGAGCAATCAGCCCCAGCATTTT. It translates to CASSIRWSNQPQHF.

The table lists this clonotype with many counts. This chain connects TRBV28 to TRBJ2-7; weak D call: TRBD2 (6 bases). The CDR3 totals 16 residues. The germline V gene has CDR1 MDHEN and CDR2 SYDVKM. The ends were cut back, 5 bases at V and 7 bases at J, with 24 bases in the middle. The CDR3 sequence is CASSPGTGRLGVEQYF. The CDR3 DNA reads as TGTGCCAGCAGTCCCGGCACAGGAAGACTAGGGGTGGAGCAGTACTTC.

This clonotype was found many times. The chain is built from TRBV20-1 and TRBJ1-1; D is possibly TRBD1 (5 bases). Trimming took 0 bases from V and 3 from J, leaving 8 bases between them. The length of the CDR3 is 13 residues. Per germline, CDR1 DFQATT and CDR2 SNEGSKA (reference sequence). CDR3 nucleotide sequence: TGCAGTGCTAGAGACAGGGCGGACACTGAAGCTTTCTTT. It is translated as CSARDRADTEAFF.

This clonotype was detected ten times or more. The rearrangement links TRBV3-1 to TRBJ1-5; D not resolved. Trimming shortened V by 3 bases and J by 3 bases, and 9 bases separated the two germline ends. Germline V gene data show CDR1 as LGHDT and CDR2 as YNNKEL (reference sequence). CDR3 length: 14 residues. For the CDR3, the DNA is TGTGCCAGCAGCCAGTACGAGCACAATCAGCCCCAGCATTTT. It encodes CASSQYEHNQPQHF.

This clonotype was counted ten times or more. The rearrangement links TRBV5-1 to TRBJ1-2, with a possible D match to TRBD1 (6 bases). CDR3 length: 14 amino acids. V was clipped by 0 bases and J by 0 bases, with 6 bases between them. Germline CDR1 and CDR2: SGHRS and YFSETQ. CDR3 coding DNA: TGCGCCAGCAGCTTGGGGACAGCTAACTATGGCTACACCTTC. It yields the protein CASSLGTANYGYTF.

The rearrangement uses TRBV5-8 and TRBJ2-1; D unresolved. In germline, CDR1 is SGHTS, CDR2 YDEGEE. The CDR3 spans 14 residues. Trimming stripped 2 bases from V and 14 bases from J, with 20 bases between. The CDR3 loop reads CASSFLRPRDFKFF. Here the CDR3 DNA reads TGTGCCAGCAGCTTCCTTCGACCCAGAGACTTCAAGTTCTTC. The whole variable domain, remainder taken from reference TRBV5-8 and TRBJ2-1, is EAGVTQSPTHLIKTRGQQATLRCSPISGHTSVYWYQQALGLGLQFLLWYDEGEERNRGNFPPRFSGRQFPNYSSELNVNALELEDSALYLCASSFLRPRDFKFFGPGTRLTVL.

V is TRBV11-2 and J is TRBJ1-1, with TRBD1 as a possible D gene (6 bases). V was shortened by 3 bases and J by 6 bases, with 11 bases between the two germline ends. The CDR3 is 13 amino acids. The germline V gene has CDR1 SGHAT and CDR2 FQNNGV. The CDR3 protein is CASSFEGVSEAFF. The CDR3 nucleotides are TGTGCCAGCAGCTTTGAGGGGGTATCTGAAGCTTTCTTT.

The chain uses TRBV11-2 and TRBJ2-3; 8 bases fit TRBD2. This CDR3 spans 15 amino acids. The J segment lost 4 bases and the V segment lost 3 bases, leaving 6 bases of the junction unmatched. Per germline, CDR1 SGHAT and CDR2 FQNNGV. CDR3 DNA sequence: TGTGCCAGCAGCTTCAGCGGGGGATTAGCAGATACGCAGTATTTT. This translates into CASSFSGGLADTQYF.

This clonotype was seen ten or more times. The V and J genes are TRBV12-3 or TRBV12-4 and TRBJ1-2; D is unresolved. CDR3 length equals 13 residues. With 1 base removed from V and 4 bases from J, the gap between germline ends came to 7 bases. DNA of the CDR3: TGTGCCAGCAGTTTAGGGCAGACCTATGGCTACACCTTC. Its translation: CASSLGQTYGYTF.

This clonotype occurred many times. CDR3 DNA sequence: TGTGCCAGCAGCTCGCGGGACAGCTCCTACGAGCAGTACTTC. Its translation is CASSSRDSSYEQYF. V and J are TRBV7-2 and TRBJ2-7, with TRBD1 as a possible D gene (7 bases). The CDR3 sequence is 14 residues long. Trimming stripped 4 bases from V and 0 bases from J, with 10 bases between. The V gene's germline CDR1 is SGHTA and CDR2 FQGNSA. The full variable domain, with the rest looked up from reference TRBV7-2 and TRBJ2-7, is GAGVSQSPSNKVTEKGKDVELRCDPISGHTALYWYRQSLGQGLEFLIYFQGNSAPDKSGLPSDRFSAERTGGSVSTLTIQRTQQEDSAVYLCASSSRDSSYEQYFGPGTRLTVT.

The rearrangement uses TRBV5-5 and TRBJ1-2; D gene uncertain. This CDR3 region has 11 residues. V was cut by 4 bases and J by 5 bases, with 6 bases left in between. CDR1 is SGHKS and CDR2 is YYEKEE in the germline V gene (reference sequence). The CDR3 region is CASSPLYGYTF. The CDR3 DNA reads as TGTGCCAGCAGCCCCCTTTATGGCTACACCTTC.

This clonotype has a count of ten or more. CDR3: CAWRTKMGQGESGYTF. The CDR3 DNA is TGTGCCTGGAGAACGAAGATGGGACAGGGGGAAAGTGGCTACACCTTC. The rearrangement uses TRBV30 and TRBJ1-2; TRBD1 matches at 11 bases. J was trimmed by 7 bases and V by 3 bases; bases with no gene match: 13. This CDR3 region has 16 residues. Germline loops: CDR1 GTSNPN, CDR2 SVGIG (reference sequence).

The V and J genes are TRBV6-1 and TRBJ2-2; D is perhaps TRBD1 or TRBD2 (6 bases each). V lost 0 bases to trimming and J lost 1 base, with 9 bases between them. CDR1 and CDR2 (germline): MNHNS, SASEGT. This CDR3 has 16 amino acids. Here the CDR3 reads CASSEAGGRNTGELFF. The CDR3 nucleotides are TGTGCCAGCAGTGAAGCAGGGGGGAGGAACACCGGGGAGCTGTTTTTT.

This clonotype has at least ten counts. This rearrangement joins TRBV19 to TRBJ2-6, with 7 bases lining up with TRBD1. Looked up from germline, CDR1 is LNHDA and CDR2 is SQIVND (reference sequence). The CDR3 has 17 residues. V was clipped by 5 bases and J by 0 bases; unmatched bases: 7. Here the CDR3 DNA reads TGTGCCAGTAGTTTACAGGGGCACTCCTCTGGGGCCAACGTCCTGACTTTC. Its protein is CASSLQGHSSGANVLTF.